The T cell receptor beta chain described here comes from a study of T cell responses to AZD1222 COVID-19 vaccine. Trimming removed 4 bases from V and 1 base from J; junction bases left unmatched: 3. The CDR3 loop spans 14 amino acids. The germline gives CDR1 MNHEY, CDR2 SMNVEV (reference sequence). The method was immunoSEQ multiplex PCR; TCRdb's version includes in-frame clones alone and lacks a portion of them. This table has about 160,000 clones, around 90% appearing once. The TCR originated in an adult in good health. The sequences come from peripheral blood, collected on day 0 of MenACWY control vaccination. This chain links TRBV27 with TRBJ1-1; the match to TRBD1 covers 7 bases. CDR3 sequence: CASSWTGRNTEAFF. In DNA form, the CDR3 reads TGTGCCAGCAGTTGGACAGGAAGGAACACTGAAGCTTTCTTT.